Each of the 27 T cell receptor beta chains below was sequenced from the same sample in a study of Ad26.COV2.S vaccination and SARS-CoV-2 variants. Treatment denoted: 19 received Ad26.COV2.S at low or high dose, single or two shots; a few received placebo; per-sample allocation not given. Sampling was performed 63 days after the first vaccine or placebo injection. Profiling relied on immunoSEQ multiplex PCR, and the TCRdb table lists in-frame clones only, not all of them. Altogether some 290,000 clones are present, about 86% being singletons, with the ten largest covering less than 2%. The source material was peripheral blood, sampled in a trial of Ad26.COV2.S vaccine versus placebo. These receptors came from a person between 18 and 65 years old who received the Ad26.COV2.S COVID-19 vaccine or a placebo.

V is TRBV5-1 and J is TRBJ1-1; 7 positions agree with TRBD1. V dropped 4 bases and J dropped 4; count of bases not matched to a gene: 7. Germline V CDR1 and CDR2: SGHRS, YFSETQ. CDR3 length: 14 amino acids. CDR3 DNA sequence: TGCGCCAGCAGCGCCGGGACAGTGGGCACTGAAGCTTTCTTT. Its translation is CASSAGTVGTEAFF.

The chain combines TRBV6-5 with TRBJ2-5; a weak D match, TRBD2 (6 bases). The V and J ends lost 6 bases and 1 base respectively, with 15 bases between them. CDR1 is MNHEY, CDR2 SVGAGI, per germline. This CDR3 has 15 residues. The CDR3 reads CASSRRRGLQETQYF. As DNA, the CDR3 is TGTGCCAGCAGCAGAAGGAGGGGTCTCCAAGAGACCCAGTACTTC.

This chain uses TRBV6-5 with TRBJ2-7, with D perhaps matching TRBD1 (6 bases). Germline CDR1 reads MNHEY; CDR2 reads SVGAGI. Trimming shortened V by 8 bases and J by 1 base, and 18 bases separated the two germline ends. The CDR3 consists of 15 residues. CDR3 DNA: TGTGCCAGCGCGCTACAGGGCAGCATTTCCTACGAGCAGTACTTC. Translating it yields CASALQGSISYEQYF.

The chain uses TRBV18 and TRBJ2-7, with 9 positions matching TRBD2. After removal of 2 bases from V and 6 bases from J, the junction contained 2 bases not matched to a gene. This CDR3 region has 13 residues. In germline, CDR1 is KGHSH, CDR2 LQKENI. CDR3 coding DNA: TGTGCCAGCTCACCAGCGGGGGGGGTCGAGCAGTACTTC. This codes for CASSPAGGVEQYF. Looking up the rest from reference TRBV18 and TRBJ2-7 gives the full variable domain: NAGVMQNPRHLVRRRGQEARLRCSPMKGHSHVYWYRQLPEEGLKFMVYLQKENIIDESGMPKERFSAEFPKEGPSILRIQQVVRGDSAAYFCASSPAGGVEQYFGPGTRLTVT.

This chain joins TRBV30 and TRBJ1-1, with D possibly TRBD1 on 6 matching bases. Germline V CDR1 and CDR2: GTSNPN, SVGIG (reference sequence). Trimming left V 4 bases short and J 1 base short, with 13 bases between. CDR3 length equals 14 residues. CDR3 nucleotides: TGTGCCTGGACTCCGGGACACCCGAACACTGAAGCTTTCTTT. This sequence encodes CAWTPGHPNTEAFF.

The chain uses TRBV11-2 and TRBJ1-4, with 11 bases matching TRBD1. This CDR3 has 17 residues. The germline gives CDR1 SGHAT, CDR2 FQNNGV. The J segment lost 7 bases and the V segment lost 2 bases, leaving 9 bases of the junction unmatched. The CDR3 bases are TGTGCCAGCAGCTTAACCGGGACAGGGGGTTCAAGTGAAAAACTGTTTTTT. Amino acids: CASSLTGTGGSSEKLFF.

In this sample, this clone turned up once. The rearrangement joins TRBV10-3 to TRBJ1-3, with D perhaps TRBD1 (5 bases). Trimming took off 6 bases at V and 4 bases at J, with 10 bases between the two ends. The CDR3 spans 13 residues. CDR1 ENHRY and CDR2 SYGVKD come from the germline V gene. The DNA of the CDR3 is TGTGCCATCAGCTACCGGACAGGAAACACCATATATTTT. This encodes CAISYRTGNTIYF.

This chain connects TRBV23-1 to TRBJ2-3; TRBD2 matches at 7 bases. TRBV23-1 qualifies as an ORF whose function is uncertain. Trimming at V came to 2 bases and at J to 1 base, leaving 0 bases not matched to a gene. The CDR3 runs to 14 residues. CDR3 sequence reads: CASSQLAGTDTQYF. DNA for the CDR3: TGCGCCAGCAGTCAACTAGCGGGCACAGATACGCAGTATTTT.

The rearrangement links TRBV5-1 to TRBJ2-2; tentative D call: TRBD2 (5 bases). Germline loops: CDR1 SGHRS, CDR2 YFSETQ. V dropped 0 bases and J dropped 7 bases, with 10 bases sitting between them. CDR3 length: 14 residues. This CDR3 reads CASSLVEGNGELFF. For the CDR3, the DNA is TGCGCCAGCAGCTTGGTAGAGGGAAACGGGGAGCTGTTTTTT.

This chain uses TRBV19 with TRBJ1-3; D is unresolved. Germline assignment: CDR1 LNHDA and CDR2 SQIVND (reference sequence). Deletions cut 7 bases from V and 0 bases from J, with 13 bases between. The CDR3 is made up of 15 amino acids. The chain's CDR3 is CASKGLKLSGNTIYF. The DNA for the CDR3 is TGTGCCAGTAAGGGCCTCAAACTCTCTGGAAACACCATATATTTT. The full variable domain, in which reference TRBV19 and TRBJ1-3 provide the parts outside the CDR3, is DGGITQSPKYLFRKEGQNVTLSCEQNLNHDAMYWYRQDPGQGLRLIYYSQIVNDFQKGDIAEGYSVSREKKESFPLTVTSAQKNPTAFYLCASKGLKLSGNTIYFGEGSWLTVV.

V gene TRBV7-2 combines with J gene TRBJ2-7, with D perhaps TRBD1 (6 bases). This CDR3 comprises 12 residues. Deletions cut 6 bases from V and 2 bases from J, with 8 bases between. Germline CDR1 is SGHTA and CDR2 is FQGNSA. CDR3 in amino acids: CASRGGPYEQYF. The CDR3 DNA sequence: TGTGCCAGCAGAGGGGGACCCTACGAGCAGTACTTC.

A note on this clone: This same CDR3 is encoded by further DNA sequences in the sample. The CDR3 DNA is TGCGCCAGCAGCCTAGCGGGGGGCCCCACAGATACGCAGTATTTT. Amino acids: CASSLAGGPTDTQYF. The chain links TRBV5-1 to TRBJ2-3; 11 bases are a match to TRBD2. Germline V gene sequence: CDR1 SGHRS, CDR2 YFSETQ. With V trimmed by 4 bases and J by 2 bases, 3 bases remained unmatched. The CDR3 contains 15 residues.

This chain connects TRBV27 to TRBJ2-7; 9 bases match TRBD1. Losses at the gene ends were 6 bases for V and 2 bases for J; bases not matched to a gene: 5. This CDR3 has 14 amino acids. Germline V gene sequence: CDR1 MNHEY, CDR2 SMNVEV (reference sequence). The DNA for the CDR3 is TGTGCCAGCAGCCGACAGGGGGGCCCCTACGAGCAGTACTTC. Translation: CASSRQGGPYEQYF.

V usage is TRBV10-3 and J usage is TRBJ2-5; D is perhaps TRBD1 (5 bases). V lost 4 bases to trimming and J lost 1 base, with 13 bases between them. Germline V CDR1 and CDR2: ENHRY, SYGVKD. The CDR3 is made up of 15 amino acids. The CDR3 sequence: CAISVKGPLQETQYF. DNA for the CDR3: TGTGCCATCAGTGTGAAGGGGCCGCTCCAAGAGACCCAGTACTTC.

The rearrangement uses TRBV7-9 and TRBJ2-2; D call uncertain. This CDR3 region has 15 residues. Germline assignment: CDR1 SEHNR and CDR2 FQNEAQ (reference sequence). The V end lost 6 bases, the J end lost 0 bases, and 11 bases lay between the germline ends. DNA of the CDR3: TGTGCCAGCAGAGAAACAGAATCGAACACCGGGGAGCTGTTTTTT. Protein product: CASRETESNTGELFF. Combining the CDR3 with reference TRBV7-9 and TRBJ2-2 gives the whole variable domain DTGVSQNPRHKITKRGQNVTFRCDPISEHNRLYWYRQTLGQGPEFLTYFQNEAQLEKSRLLSDRFSAERPKGSFSTLEIQRTEQGDSAMYLCASRETESNTGELFFGEGSRLTVL.

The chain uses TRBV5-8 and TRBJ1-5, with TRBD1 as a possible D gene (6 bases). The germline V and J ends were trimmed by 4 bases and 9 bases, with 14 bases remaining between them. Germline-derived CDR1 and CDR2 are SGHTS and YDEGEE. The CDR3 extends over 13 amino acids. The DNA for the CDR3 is TGTGCCAGCAGCCCTGACAGGTTTCGGCCCCAGCATTTT. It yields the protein CASSPDRFRPQHF.

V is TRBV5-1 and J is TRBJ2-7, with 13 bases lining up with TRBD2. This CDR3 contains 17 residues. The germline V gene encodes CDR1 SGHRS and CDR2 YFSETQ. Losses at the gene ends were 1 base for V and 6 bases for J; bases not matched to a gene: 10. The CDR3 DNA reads TGCGCCAGCAGCTTGACTAGCGGGGGGGCTGGTATCAGCGAGCAGTACTTC. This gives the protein CASSLTSGGAGISEQYF.

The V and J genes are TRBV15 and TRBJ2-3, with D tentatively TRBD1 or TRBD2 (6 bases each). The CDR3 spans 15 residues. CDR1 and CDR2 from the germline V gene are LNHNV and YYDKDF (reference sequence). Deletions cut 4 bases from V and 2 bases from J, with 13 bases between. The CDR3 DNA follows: TGTGCCACCAGCACCCCGTGGGGGGCCACAGATACGCAGTATTTT. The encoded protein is CATSTPWGATDTQYF.

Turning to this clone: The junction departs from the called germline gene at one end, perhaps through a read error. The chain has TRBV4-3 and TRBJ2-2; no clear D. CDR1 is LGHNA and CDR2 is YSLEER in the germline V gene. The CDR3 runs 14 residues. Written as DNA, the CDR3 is TGCGCCAGCAGCCAATATATGAACTCCGGGGAGCTGTTTTTT. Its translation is CASSQYMNSGELFF.

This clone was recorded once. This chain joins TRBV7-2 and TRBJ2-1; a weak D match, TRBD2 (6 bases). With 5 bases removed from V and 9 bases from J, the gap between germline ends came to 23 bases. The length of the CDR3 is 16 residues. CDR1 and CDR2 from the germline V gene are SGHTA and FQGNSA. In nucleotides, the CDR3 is TGTGCCAGCAGCCTATCCCTAGGGACGGGACTCGGTGAGCAGTTCTTC. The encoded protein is CASSLSLGTGLGEQFF.

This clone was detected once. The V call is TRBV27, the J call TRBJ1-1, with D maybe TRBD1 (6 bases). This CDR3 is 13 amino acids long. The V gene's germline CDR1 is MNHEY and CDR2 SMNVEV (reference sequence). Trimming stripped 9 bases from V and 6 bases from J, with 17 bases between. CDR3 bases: TGTGCCAGACAAACTACAGGGTTCGCTGAAGCTTTCTTT. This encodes CARQTTGFAEAFF.

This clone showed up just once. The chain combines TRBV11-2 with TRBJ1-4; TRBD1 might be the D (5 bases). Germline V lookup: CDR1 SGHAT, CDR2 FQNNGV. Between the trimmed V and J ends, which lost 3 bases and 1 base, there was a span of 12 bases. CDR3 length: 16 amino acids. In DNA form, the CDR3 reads TGTGCCAGCAGCTTGGCGGGGGGGAAAACTAATGAAAAACTGTTTTTT. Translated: CASSLAGGKTNEKLFF.

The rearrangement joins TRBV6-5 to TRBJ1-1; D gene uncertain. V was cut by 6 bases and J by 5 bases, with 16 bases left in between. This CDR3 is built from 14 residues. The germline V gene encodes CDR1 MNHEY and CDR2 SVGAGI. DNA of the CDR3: TGTGCCAGCAGACTGGTTGGGTGGAGGACTGAAGCTTTCTTT. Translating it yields CASRLVGWRTEAFF.

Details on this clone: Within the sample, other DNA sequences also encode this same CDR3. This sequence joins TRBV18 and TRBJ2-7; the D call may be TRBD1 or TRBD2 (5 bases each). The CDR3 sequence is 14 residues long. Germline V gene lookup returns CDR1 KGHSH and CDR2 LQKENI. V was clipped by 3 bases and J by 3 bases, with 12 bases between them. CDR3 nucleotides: TGTGCCAGCTCACCCCCGGCAGGGAGCTACGAGCAGTACTTC. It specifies CASSPPAGSYEQYF.

Written as DNA, the CDR3 is TGTGCCAGCAGCTCGGACGGCCTGAGCAATCAGCCCCAGCATTTT. Translating it yields CASSSDGLSNQPQHF. This chain connects TRBV7-9 to TRBJ1-5; D is uncertain. V was clipped by 4 bases and J by 1 base, with 11 bases between them. CDR3 size: 15 residues. Germline V gene lookup returns CDR1 SEHNR and CDR2 FQNEAQ (reference sequence).

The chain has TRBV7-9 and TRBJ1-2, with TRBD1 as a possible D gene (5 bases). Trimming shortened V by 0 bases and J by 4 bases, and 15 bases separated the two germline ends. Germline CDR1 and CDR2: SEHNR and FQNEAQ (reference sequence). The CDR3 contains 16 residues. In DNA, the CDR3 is TGTGCCAGCAGCTTAGCGCTGGGGGAAGCCACCTATGGCTACACCTTC. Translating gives CASSLALGEATYGYTF.

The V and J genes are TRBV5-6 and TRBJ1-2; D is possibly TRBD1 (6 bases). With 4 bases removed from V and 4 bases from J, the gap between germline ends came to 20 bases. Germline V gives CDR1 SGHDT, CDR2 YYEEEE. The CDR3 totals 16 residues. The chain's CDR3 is CASSARGRGAGYGYTF. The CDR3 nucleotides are TGTGCCAGCAGCGCCCGTGGACGGGGGGCCGGCTATGGCTACACCTTC.